This T cell receptor (beta chain) was sequenced in a study of blood T cell repertoires in COVID-19. Study-wide context: Sources were T cells, B-cell-depleted T cells, or PBMCs; the material itself was cDNA or gDNA.

Here immunoSEQ multiplex PCR was the method, and the copy in TCRdb shows in-frame clones only, minus some. Of some 350,000 clones in the sample, about 93% are singletons; the top ten hold around 3.3%. This TCR was recovered from a woman younger than 35 who had recovered from COVID-19. The sequencing input was peripheral blood.

CDR3 nucleotide sequence: TGTGCCAGCAGTGAATCATGGACAGGGCGAACCGGGGAGCTGTTTTTT. Translated: CASSESWTGRTGELFF. The chain carries TRBV6-1 and TRBJ2-2, with 8 bases fitting TRBD1. The germline CDR1 and CDR2 sequences are MNHNS and SASEGT. The length of the CDR3 is 16 residues. J lost 5 bases, V lost 2 bases, and 7 bases had no gene match.